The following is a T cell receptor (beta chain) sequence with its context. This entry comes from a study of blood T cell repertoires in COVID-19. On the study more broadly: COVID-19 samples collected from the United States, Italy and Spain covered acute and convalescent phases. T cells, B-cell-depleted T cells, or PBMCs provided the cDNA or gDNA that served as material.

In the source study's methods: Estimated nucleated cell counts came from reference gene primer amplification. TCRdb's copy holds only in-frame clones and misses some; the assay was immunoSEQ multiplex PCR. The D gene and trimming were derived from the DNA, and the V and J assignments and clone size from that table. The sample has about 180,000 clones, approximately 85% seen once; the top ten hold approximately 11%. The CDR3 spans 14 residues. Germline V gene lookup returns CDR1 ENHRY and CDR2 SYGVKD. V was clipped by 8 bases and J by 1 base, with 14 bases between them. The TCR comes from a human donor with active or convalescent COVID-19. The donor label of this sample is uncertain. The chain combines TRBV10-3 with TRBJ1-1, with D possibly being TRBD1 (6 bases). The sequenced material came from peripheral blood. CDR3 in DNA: TGTGCCATCGGACGGGGGGGCCAGAACACTGAAGCTTTCTTT. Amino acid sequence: CAIGRGGQNTEAFF.